This paragraph reports one T cell receptor (beta chain). CDR3 length equals 14 residues. Per the germline V gene, CDR1 is SQVTM and CDR2 is ANQGSEA. Losses at the gene ends were 4 bases for V and 8 bases for J; bases not matched to a gene: 5. This record belongs to a study of control samples from healthy donors and cancer patients. Some clones are missing from TCRdb's copy, which holds only in-frame ones; the method was immunoSEQ multiplex PCR. The sample holds about 120,000 clones, 85% to 90% seen once. This receptor was identified in a man under 40 in good health. Sequencing was done on a sample of blood. The chain links TRBV29-1 to TRBJ2-3; 14 positions agree with TRBD2. CDR3: CSVGGLAGASTQYF. The CDR3 DNA is TGCAGCGTTGGGGGACTAGCGGGGGCTAGTACGCAGTATTTT.